The 25 T cell receptor beta chains reported below all come from one sample, sequenced in a study of blood T cell repertoires in COVID-19. The assay was immunoSEQ multiplex PCR, and TCRdb's table has in-frame clones only and misses some. The sample includes roughly 99,000 clones, 81% of them seen just once. Sequencing input: peripheral blood. The receptors shown here come from a woman aged 80 or over with acute or convalescent COVID-19.

The gene calls are TRBV15 and TRBJ1-2; D is undetermined. Germline CDR1 is LNHNV and CDR2 is YYDKDF (reference sequence). Trimming removed 1 base at V and 2 bases at J, with 5 bases between. There are 13 residues in the CDR3. The CDR3 reads CATSRVRNYGYTF. In nucleotides, the CDR3 is TGTGCCACCAGCAGAGTCAGAAACTATGGCTACACCTTC. The variable domain in full, with the rest retrieved from reference TRBV15 and TRBJ1-2, is DAMVIQNPRYQVTQFGKPVTLSCSQTLNHNVMYWYQQKSSQAPKLLFHYYDKDFNNEADTPDNFQSRRPNTSFCFLDIRSPGLGDTAMYLCATSRVRNYGYTFGSGTRLTVV.

This CDR3 is CASSSTGNTGELFF. The CDR3 DNA reads TGCGCCAGCAGTTCGACGGGGAACACCGGGGAGCTGTTTTTT. The V call is TRBV10-1, the J call TRBJ2-2; no clear D. From germline, CDR1 is WNHNN and CDR2 SYGVQD (reference sequence). CDR3 length: 14 residues. V lost 5 bases to trimming and J lost 1 base, with 8 bases between them.

The rearrangement uses TRBV5-4 and TRBJ2-7; possible D gene TRBD2, 5 bases. CDR1 and CDR2 from the germline V gene are SGHNT and YYREEE (reference sequence). Trimming took 0 bases from V and 6 from J, leaving 13 bases between them. This CDR3 is built from 14 residues. The CDR3 DNA sequence: TGTGCCAGCAGCTTGGCGGGGAGCCCGGGCGAGCAGTACTTC. Amino acid sequence: CASSLAGSPGEQYF.

A remark on this clone: Distinct nucleotide sequences in the sample also encode this CDR3. The V and J genes are TRBV28 and TRBJ1-1; unclear D gene. Trimming took off 3 bases at V and 1 base at J, with 6 bases between the two ends. Germline CDR1 MDHEN, CDR2 SYDVKM. The CDR3 contains 13 residues. The CDR3 is CASSLAGNTEAFF. The CDR3 bases are TGTGCCAGCAGTTTGGCGGGGAACACTGAAGCTTTCTTT.

V usage is TRBV5-5 and J usage is TRBJ1-4; 10 bases are shared with TRBD1. Per germline, CDR1 SGHKS and CDR2 YYEKEE (reference sequence). The CDR3 runs 15 residues. V lost 0 bases to trimming and J lost 7 bases; unmatched junction nucleotides: 3. The CDR3 loop reads CASSLEGTGAEKLFF. The CDR3 region has the DNA TGTGCCAGCAGCTTGGAAGGGACAGGGGCTGAAAAACTGTTTTTT.

V and J are TRBV7-2 and TRBJ1-6; D is ambiguous. Looked up from germline, CDR1 is SGHTA and CDR2 is FQGNSA. Trimming stripped 1 base from V and 9 bases from J, with 10 bases between. The CDR3 sequence is 14 residues long. This chain's CDR3 is CASSLGLQTSPLHF. CDR3 bases: TGTGCCAGCAGCTTAGGACTTCAGACTTCACCCCTCCACTTT.

The chain couples TRBV7-8 to TRBJ1-1; no clear D gene. The germline gives CDR1 SGHVS, CDR2 FQNEAQ. V dropped 0 bases and J dropped 5 bases, with 13 bases sitting between them. This CDR3 contains 15 residues. For the CDR3, the DNA is TGTGCCAGCAGCTTAGCTGGCGCCGGGAGTACTGAAGCTTTCTTT. Its translation is CASSLAGAGSTEAFF.

This clone occurred once. The chain couples TRBV7-3 to TRBJ1-1, with TRBD1 matching over 10 bases. The V segment lost 4 bases and the J segment 2 bases; nucleotides outside the gene matches: 4. The CDR3 consists of 15 residues. Looked up from germline, CDR1 is SGHTA and CDR2 is FQGTGA. The CDR3: CASSYRDRGNTEAFF. The CDR3 nucleotides are TGTGCCAGCAGCTACCGGGACAGGGGTAACACTGAAGCTTTCTTT. Full variable domain (rest looked up from reference TRBV7-3 and TRBJ1-1): GAGVSQTPSNKVTEKGKYVELRCDPISGHTALYWYRQSLGQGPEFLIYFQGTGAADDSGLPNDRFFAVRPEGSVSTLKIQRTERGDSAVYLCASSYRDRGNTEAFFGQGTRLTVV.

The chain employs TRBV4-1 and TRBJ2-3, with TRBD2 matching over 11 bases. This CDR3 comprises 20 residues. V gave up 0 bases and J gave up 0 bases; unmatched junction bases: 11. Germline V gene sequence: CDR1 MGHRA, CDR2 YSYEKL. CDR3 protein: CASSQDRTSGGPASTDTQYF. CDR3 coding DNA: TGCGCCAGCAGCCAAGATCGAACTAGCGGGGGCCCGGCCAGCACAGATACGCAGTATTTT.

This chain uses TRBV24-1 with TRBJ2-6; D is unresolved. Germline V gives CDR1 KGHDR, CDR2 SFDVKD. The CDR3 covers 13 residues. Between the trimmed V and J ends, which lost 6 bases and 2 bases, there was a span of 4 bases. As DNA, the CDR3 is TGTGCCACCAGTCTTACTGGGGCCAACGTCCTGACTTTC. Residues: CATSLTGANVLTF.

This chain joins TRBV27 and TRBJ1-2; TRBD1 matches 9 bases. Trimming removed 4 bases from V and 8 bases from J; junction bases left unmatched: 14. Germline CDR1 MNHEY, CDR2 SMNVEV (reference sequence). The CDR3 extends over 16 amino acids. CDR3: CASSSTPGQGTRGYTF. The DNA for the CDR3 is TGTGCCAGCAGTTCAACGCCGGGACAGGGTACGAGGGGCTACACCTTC.

This chain connects TRBV5-1 to TRBJ1-2, with D maybe TRBD1 (5 bases). CDR3 length: 14 amino acids. Trimming took 7 bases from V and 2 from J, leaving 15 bases between them. In germline, CDR1 is SGHRS, CDR2 YFSETQ. DNA of the CDR3: TGCGCCAGCTGCAGCGGGACCGGAAACTATGGCTACACCTTC. Its protein is CASCSGTGNYGYTF.

This clone has just one count. The chain carries TRBV6-2 or TRBV6-3 and TRBJ1-5; 8 nucleotides line up with TRBD1. After removal of 5 bases from V and 0 bases from J, the junction contained 12 bases not matched to a gene. Germline CDR1 and CDR2: MNHEY and SVGEGT. This CDR3 contains 18 residues. The CDR3 loop reads CASSNSGTGFYSNQPQHF. The CDR3 DNA sequence: TGTGCCAGCAGTAATTCCGGGACAGGTTTTTATAGCAATCAGCCCCAGCATTTT.

The genes are TRBV6-5 and TRBJ2-7; 9 bases align to TRBD1. The germline V gene encodes CDR1 MNHEY and CDR2 SVGAGI. The trim removed 6 bases at V and 2 bases at J, leaving 5 bases unmatched. The CDR3 runs to 14 residues. The CDR3 DNA is TGTGCCAGCAGCCCGGGACAGGGTACCTACGAGCAGTACGTC. This translates into CASSPGQGTYEQYV.

The rearrangement uses TRBV19 and TRBJ1-1; no clear D. The V end was cut by 1 base, the J end by 5 bases, with 5 bases between. The CDR3 runs 12 residues. Germline-derived CDR1 and CDR2 are LNHDA and SQIVND (reference sequence). CDR3 sequence reads: CASSIASTEAFF. CDR3 nucleotides: TGTGCCAGTAGTATAGCGTCGACTGAAGCTTTCTTT. Based on the CDR3 plus reference TRBV19 and TRBJ1-1, the full variable domain is DGGITQSPKYLFRKEGQNVTLSCEQNLNHDAMYWYRQDPGQGLRLIYYSQIVNDFQKGDIAEGYSVSREKKESFPLTVTSAQKNPTAFYLCASSIASTEAFFGQGTRLTVV.

V usage is TRBV5-1 and J usage is TRBJ2-1; 8 bases align to TRBD1. This CDR3 contains 14 residues. From germline, CDR1 is SGHRS and CDR2 YFSETQ. The junction had 10 bases not matched to a gene; V was cut back by 4 bases and J by 10 bases. CDR3 DNA sequence: TGCGCCAGCAGCCATGGACAGGGAGACGGGGAGCAGTTCTTC. This encodes CASSHGQGDGEQFF.

This chain uses TRBV7-6 with TRBJ1-5; 9 bases fit TRBD1. Germline CDR1 SGHVS, CDR2 FNYEAQ. This CDR3 contains 19 residues. V shed 5 bases and J 0 bases; nucleotides not matched to a gene: 14. This CDR3 is CASSPLRSDRGYSNQPQHF. CDR3 DNA sequence: TGTGCCAGCAGCCCTCTTCGCTCCGACAGGGGGTATAGCAATCAGCCCCAGCATTTT.

The V and J genes are TRBV6-6 and TRBJ2-7; 8 nucleotides align to TRBD2. CDR1 is MNHNY and CDR2 is SVGAGI in the germline V gene (reference sequence). With 2 bases clipped from V and 2 bases from J, the junction kept 8 bases outside the gene matches. This CDR3 spans 16 amino acids. CDR3 in amino acids: CASSYRERGLTYEQYF. The CDR3 nucleotides read TGTGCCAGCAGTTACCGGGAGCGGGGGTTAACCTACGAGCAGTACTTC.

V and J are TRBV6-5 and TRBJ2-5; D is uncertain. Trimming cost V 6 bases and J 4 bases, with 9 bases left between them. The CDR3 totals 12 residues. Germline values: CDR1 MNHEY, CDR2 SVGAGI. CDR3 DNA: TGTGCCAGCAGCAAGAGAGGAGAGACCCAGTACTTC. It translates to CASSKRGETQYF.

J is TRBJ1-2 and V is TRBV3-1 (or the pseudogene TRBV3-2); 11 nucleotides align to TRBD1. There are 14 residues in the CDR3. CDR1 LGHDT and CDR2 YNNKEL come from the germline V gene (reference sequence). With V trimmed by 4 bases and J by 3 bases, 1 base remained unmatched. Here the CDR3 reads CASSLGQGDYGYTF. The CDR3 coding sequence is TGTGCCAGCAGCCTGGGACAGGGGGACTATGGCTACACCTTC.

V gene TRBV7-2 combines with J gene TRBJ1-6, with D possibly being TRBD1 (5 bases). There are 15 residues in the CDR3. CDR1 is SGHTA and CDR2 is FQGNSA in the germline V gene. Trimming took off 1 base at V and 4 bases at J, with 8 bases between the two ends. The CDR3 here is CASSLGAGYNSPLHF. The CDR3 nucleotides are TGTGCCAGCAGCTTAGGGGCAGGGTATAATTCACCCCTCCACTTT.

This sequence joins TRBV19 and TRBJ2-7; D might be TRBD2 (6 bases). The germline V gene encodes CDR1 LNHDA and CDR2 SQIVND (reference sequence). The CDR3 contains 14 residues. V was cut by 2 bases and J by 2 bases, with 10 bases left in between. CDR3 in amino acids: CASSIQGGTYEQYF. The CDR3 DNA sequence: TGTGCCAGTAGTATACAGGGAGGTACCTACGAGCAGTACTTC.

This clone appeared once. This sequence joins TRBV7-9 and TRBJ1-4, with D possibly TRBD1 on 6 matching bases. Germline V gives CDR1 SEHNR, CDR2 FQNEAQ (reference sequence). The CDR3 has 16 residues. Trimming pared 5 bases from V and 2 bases from J, leaving 15 bases between. Written as DNA, the CDR3 is TGTGCCAGCAGCGACTCAGGGGAAGGGACTAATGAAAAACTGTTTTTT. Translated: CASSDSGEGTNEKLFF.

The chain uses TRBV11-3 and TRBJ2-3, with D perhaps TRBD2 (5 bases). This CDR3 contains 14 residues. CDR1 and CDR2 from the germline V gene are SGHNT and YENEEA. Trimming stripped 5 bases from V and 2 bases from J, with 11 bases between. The CDR3, as DNA: TGTGCCAGCAGCCTCGGGGTCCTCACAGATACGCAGTATTTT. Translation gives CASSLGVLTDTQYF.

This clone came up a few times. The chain links TRBV28 to TRBJ1-2; TRBD1 aligns across 10 bases. V trimming: 6 bases; J trimming: 1 base; junction bases outside the gene matches: 5. Germline V CDR1 and CDR2: MDHEN, SYDVKM. The CDR3 has 15 amino acids. CDR3 in DNA: TGTGCCAGCAGCCGTTGGACAGGGGGTAACTATGGCTACACCTTC. Translating gives CASSRWTGGNYGYTF.